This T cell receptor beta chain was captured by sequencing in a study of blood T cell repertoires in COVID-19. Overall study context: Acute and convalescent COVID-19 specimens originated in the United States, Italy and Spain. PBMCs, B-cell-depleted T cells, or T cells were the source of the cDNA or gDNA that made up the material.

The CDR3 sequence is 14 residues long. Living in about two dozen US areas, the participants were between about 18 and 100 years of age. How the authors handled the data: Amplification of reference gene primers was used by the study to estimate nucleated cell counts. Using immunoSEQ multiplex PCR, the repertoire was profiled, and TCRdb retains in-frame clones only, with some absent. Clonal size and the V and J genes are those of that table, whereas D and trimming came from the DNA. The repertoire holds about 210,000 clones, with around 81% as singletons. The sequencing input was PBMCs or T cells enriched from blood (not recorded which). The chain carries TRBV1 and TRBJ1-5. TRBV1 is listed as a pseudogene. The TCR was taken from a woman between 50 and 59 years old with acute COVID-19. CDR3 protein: CTKSELGANQPQHF. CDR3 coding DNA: TGCACCAAATCAGAACTAGGAGCCAATCAGCCCCAGCATTTT.